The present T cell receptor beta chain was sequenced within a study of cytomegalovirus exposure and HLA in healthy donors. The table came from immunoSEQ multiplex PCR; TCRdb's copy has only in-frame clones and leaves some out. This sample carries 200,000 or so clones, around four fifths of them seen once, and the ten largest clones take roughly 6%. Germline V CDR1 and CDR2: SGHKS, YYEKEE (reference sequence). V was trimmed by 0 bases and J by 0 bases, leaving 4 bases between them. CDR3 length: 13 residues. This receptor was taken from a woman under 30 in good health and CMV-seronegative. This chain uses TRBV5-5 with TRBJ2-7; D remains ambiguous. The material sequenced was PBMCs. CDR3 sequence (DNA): TGTGCCAGCAGCTTGGCGGGCTCCTACGAGCAGTACTTC. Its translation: CASSLAGSYEQYF.